Described below is a single T cell receptor (beta chain) sequence and its context. Its antigen is not yet known. At one end the junction does not follow the germline gene, possibly because of a read error. The source of the sample is a study of T cell responses to AZD1222 COVID-19 vaccine (dated by TCRdb to about 2021). Study-wide context: TCR sequencing was performed for roughly 250 trial participants, of whom roughly 200 were given two doses of AZD1222 and 26 were given two doses of MenACWY control vaccine. Trial participants were enrolled by age into subgroups of 18-55, 56-69 and 70-plus years, and around 140, 26 and 57 TCR-sequenced participants, respectively, were included in these subgroups. Points the paper makes about the study in general: Conclusions about previously exposed vaccinees are limited, since just five or six AZD1222 recipients were seropositive for SARS-CoV-2 at baseline. The whole spike protein was spanned by vaccine-associated CD4 TCRs, and dominant responses were seen in regions 160-218 and 743-854. Because no day 14 peak-response samples were available, the repertoires could be characterized only after the peak T cell response. Spike-specific TCR breadth and depth rose significantly after two AZD1222 doses compared with day 0 and with MenACWY recipients. Participants were mostly white British and included more females than males, and it was suggested by the authors that clonal diversity may have been underestimated. The 56-69-year group was small, and its depth increase did not reach significance, likely because of low power. Nearly half of unique spike-specific TCRs reportedly recognized epitopes outside regions mutated in the B.1.351 and B.1.1.7 variants.

The sample's time point label is to be understood as: about 28 days (+/-7) after the second vaccine dose. AZD1222 recipients whose second dose came at about 4 weeks and those whose second dose came at about 12 weeks were combined into one group, since spike-specific TCR depth and breadth did not differ between the two schedules. The vaccinee samples were drawn from two UK trials, COV001 and COV002, one of which was a single-blind randomized controlled phase 2/3 trial testing AZD1222 (ChAdOx1 nCoV-19) in healthy adults. For TCRbeta chain sequencing, PBMC samples were collected from trial participants at day 0 and at day 28 after the second dose. The germline V gene gives CDR1 as KGHSH and CDR2 as LQKENI. The CDR3 runs 16 residues from the cysteine to the phenylalanine. The sequence is cut down to CDR3 DNA, 48 bases in frame from base 1. The CDR3 regions of human TCRbeta chains were subjected to immunosequencing. The authors processed their data as follows. TCRs in the repertoires were compared against a reference library of SARS-CoV-2-specific TCRs that had been generated with the MIRA antigen-specificity platform. Breadth was defined as the fraction of unique TCRs that were SARS-CoV-2-associated, and depth was defined as the fraction of total T cells that were SARS-CoV-2-associated. Using the MIRA data, each spike-specific TCR was assigned both to the spike region to which the TCR was reactive and to a CD4 or CD8 class. Log10-transformed breadth and depth values were compared by one-way ANOVA with Sidak's multiple comparisons tests. TCRdb provides this immuneACCESS table in a form limited to in-frame rearrangements. Some clones are lacking; in checked studies, under half of them reflect an unresolved V gene, and why the rest are absent is not known. V, J and clone size reflect that table, while D and trimming were determined from the DNA. The sample yields about 130,000 clones; approximately 91% were counted once. The ten largest make up around 0.99% of the sample.

The receptor was derived from an adult who received the AZD1222 COVID-19 vaccine. The sample in question was peripheral blood, obtained 28 days after the second AZD1222 dose. This chain joins TRBV18 to TRBJ1-3; the D gene is possibly TRBD1, with 5 bases matching. The base sequence is TGTGCCAGCTCGCCACGGACACTTAGCTCTGGAAACACCATATATTTT. Its translation is CASSPRTLSSGNTIYF.